One and the same sample provided the 22 T cell receptor beta chains below, sequenced in a study of shared clonotypes between healthy human individuals. This table comes from immunoSEQ multiplex PCR, and its TCRdb copy is limited to in-frame clones, with some not included. The sample shows 2 million to 2.5 million clones, 90% to 96% of them seen only once. Sequenced material: naive CD4+ T cells sorted from blood. Subset specified: CD45RA+ positively selected. The receptors stem from a man aged 18 to 29 in good health.

The rearrangement uses TRBV30 and TRBJ1-1, with D hard to call. The CDR3 covers 12 residues. The V gene lost 3 bases and the J gene lost 8 bases, with 13 bases spanning the gap. Germline V lookup: CDR1 GTSNPN, CDR2 SVGIG (reference sequence). In DNA form, the CDR3 reads TGTGCCTGGAGCCGCCGGGAGATAGAAGCTTTCTTT. Its translation is CAWSRREIEAFF.

As to this clone: The identical CDR3 is also encoded by other nucleotide sequences in the sample. This chain connects TRBV9 to TRBJ2-5; no clear D. Germline V gene lookup returns CDR1 SGDLS and CDR2 YYNGEE. The length of the CDR3 is 14 residues. V lost 0 bases and J 2 bases, leaving 8 bases between the germline ends. The CDR3 region is CASSVGAVQETQYF. DNA of the CDR3: TGTGCCAGCAGCGTAGGGGCGGTACAAGAGACCCAGTACTTC.

The V and J genes are TRBV7-8 and TRBJ2-1, with 8 bases that match TRBD2. J lost 0 bases, V lost 7 bases, and 2 bases had no gene match. CDR1 and CDR2 (germline): SGHVS, FQNEAQ. The CDR3 spans 14 residues. The CDR3 nucleotides read TGTGCCAGCAATGCGGGGGGCTCCTACAATGAGCAGTTCTTC. This codes for CASNAGGSYNEQFF.

This chain connects TRBV7-2 to TRBJ2-5; 7 bases agree with TRBD2. CDR1 SGHTA and CDR2 FQGNSA come from the germline V gene. V lost 4 bases and J lost 5; bases outside the gene matches: 7. The CDR3 is 14 residues long. The CDR3 reads CASSSPGAGETQYF. Here the CDR3 DNA reads TGTGCCAGCAGCTCCCCCGGAGCGGGGGAGACCCAGTACTTC.

The V call is TRBV27, the J call TRBJ1-6; no definite D call. The germline V gene encodes CDR1 MNHEY and CDR2 SMNVEV (reference sequence). The CDR3 loop spans 13 amino acids. V dropped 3 bases and J dropped 5 bases, with 5 bases sitting between them. Written as DNA, the CDR3 is TGTGCCAGCAGTTTTCTGGATAATTCACCCCTCCACTTT. Its protein is CASSFLDNSPLHF.

The chain joins TRBV7-2 to TRBJ2-3; D remains unclear. Trimming pared 5 bases from V and 0 bases from J, leaving 9 bases between. The CDR3 spans 14 residues. Germline CDR1 SGHTA, CDR2 FQGNSA. The CDR3, as DNA: TGTGCCAGCAGCCCAGGTTCAAGCACAGATACGCAGTATTTT. Translating it yields CASSPGSSTDTQYF.

The genes are TRBV11-3 and TRBJ2-1; tentatively, D is TRBD1 or TRBD2 (5 bases each). V was trimmed by 5 bases and J by 0 bases, leaving 14 bases between them. The CDR3 totals 16 residues. Germline-derived CDR1 and CDR2 are SGHNT and YENEEA. The CDR3 sequence: CASSPRGVGSYNEQFF. The CDR3, as DNA: TGTGCCAGCAGCCCTAGAGGGGTGGGCTCCTACAATGAGCAGTTCTTC.

The genes are TRBV9 and TRBJ2-3; 9 bases agree with TRBD2. Germline CDR1 is SGDLS and CDR2 is YYNGEE. There are 18 residues in the CDR3. The J segment lost 6 bases and the V segment lost 0 bases, leaving 14 bases of the junction unmatched. CDR3 loop: CASSVAPSSGVSSDTQYF. The DNA for the CDR3 is TGTGCCAGCAGCGTAGCCCCCTCTAGCGGGGTGAGTTCGGATACGCAGTATTTT.

This clone came up once. The V gene is TRBV30, the J gene TRBJ1-4; D not certain. CDR1 and CDR2 (germline): GTSNPN, SVGIG (reference sequence). V shed 3 bases and J shed 0 bases, with 14 bases lying between them. The CDR3 has 16 amino acids. DNA of the CDR3: TGTGCCTGGAGCGGAGGGCGATCTGCAACTAATGAAAAACTGTTTTTT. Protein sequence: CAWSGGRSATNEKLFF.

Note on this clone: In the same sample, other DNA sequences code for this CDR3. This sequence joins TRBV18 and TRBJ1-1; D possibly corresponds to TRBD1 (5 bases). The CDR3 extends over 14 amino acids. V dropped 3 bases and J dropped 1 base, with 9 bases sitting between them. Per germline, CDR1 KGHSH and CDR2 LQKENI. The DNA for the CDR3 is TGTGCCAGCTCACCCCAGGGTTCGAACACTGAAGCTTTCTTT. It translates to CASSPQGSNTEAFF.

The J gene is TRBJ1-1, the V gene TRBV5-3; no clear D. TRBV5-3 is designated an ORF whose function remains uncertain. The V and J ends lost 4 bases and 1 base respectively, with 8 bases between them. This CDR3 has 13 residues. This chain's CDR3 is CARSPATNTEAFF. CDR3 DNA sequence: TGTGCCAGAAGCCCGGCTACGAACACTGAAGCTTTCTTT.

The rearrangement joins TRBV4-1 to TRBJ1-1; 8 positions match TRBD1. The CDR3 loop spans 16 amino acids. Per the germline V gene, CDR1 is MGHRA and CDR2 is YSYEKL. V dropped 1 base and J dropped 0; count of bases not matched to a gene: 4. The CDR3 region has the DNA TGCGCCAGCAGCCAAGGATTGGACAGGGTGAACACTGAAGCTTTCTTT. This sequence encodes CASSQGLDRVNTEAFF.

Comment on this clone: Other DNA sequences within the sample encode an identical CDR3. The chain uses TRBV10-3 and TRBJ1-5; unclear D gene. Looked up from germline, CDR1 is ENHRY and CDR2 is SYGVKD. The CDR3 covers 12 residues. V shed 6 bases and J shed 4 bases, with 7 bases lying between them. CDR3 bases: TGTGCCATCAGCGAGCTAAATCAGCCCCAGCATTTT. As protein: CAISELNQPQHF.

The chain uses TRBV10-1 and TRBJ2-7; TRBD1 matches at 8 bases. This CDR3 comprises 13 residues. The trim removed 3 bases at V and 5 bases at J, leaving 3 bases unmatched. Germline loops: CDR1 WNHNN, CDR2 SYGVQD (reference sequence). Here the CDR3 DNA reads TGCGCCAGCAGTGATTGGACAGGGAACGAGCAGTACTTC. Translated: CASSDWTGNEQYF.

The chain carries TRBV6-1 and TRBJ2-2, with 7 bases lining up with TRBD2. V dropped 1 base and J dropped 5; count of bases not matched to a gene: 4. The CDR3 has 15 amino acids. Germline assignment: CDR1 MNHNS and CDR2 SASEGT. Here the CDR3 reads CASSEGLAVTGELFF. The CDR3 DNA follows: TGTGCCAGCAGTGAAGGACTAGCAGTTACCGGGGAGCTGTTTTTT.

The rearrangement uses TRBV6-6 and TRBJ2-1; D is unclear. The CDR3 spans 12 residues. V lost 6 bases and J 7 bases, leaving 10 bases between the germline ends. CDR1 is MNHNY, CDR2 SVGAGI, per germline (reference sequence). The CDR3 DNA follows: TGTGCCAGCAGACACCGGCTAAATGAGCAGTTCTTC. Its protein is CASRHRLNEQFF.

A single count supports this clone. The rearrangement joins TRBV29-1 to TRBJ2-6; D is unresolved. The germline V gene encodes CDR1 SQVTM and CDR2 ANQGSEA. CDR3 size: 14 residues. V lost 5 bases to trimming and J lost 0 bases, with 8 bases between them. This CDR3 is CSVLQSSGANVLTF. The CDR3 DNA reads TGCAGCGTTTTACAGAGCTCTGGGGCCAACGTCCTGACTTTC.

The J gene is TRBJ2-1, the V gene TRBV4-1; D perhaps matches TRBD2 (6 bases). CDR3 length: 15 residues. V was pared by 4 bases and J by 1 base, with 11 bases between. The germline V gene encodes CDR1 MGHRA and CDR2 YSYEKL. CDR3 nucleotides: TGCGCCAGCAGCCGTGGAGGAGGGTCCTACAATGAGCAGTTCTTC. Amino acids: CASSRGGGSYNEQFF.

J is TRBJ1-2 and V is TRBV28; D is unresolved. V was trimmed by 5 bases and J by 0 bases, leaving 10 bases between them. The CDR3 consists of 14 residues. The germline gives CDR1 MDHEN, CDR2 SYDVKM. The DNA of the CDR3 is TGTGCCAGCAGTCTTGACAATACTAACTATGGCTACACCTTC. Its translation: CASSLDNTNYGYTF.

The chain uses TRBV18 and TRBJ1-1; D is unclear. The V and J ends lost 2 bases and 7 bases respectively, with 11 bases between them. CDR1 is KGHSH, CDR2 LQKENI, per germline. This CDR3 region has 13 residues. In DNA, the CDR3 is TGTGCCAGCTCACCAGCCGGCCCGAGTGAAGCTTTCTTT. Protein product: CASSPAGPSEAFF.

V is TRBV10-1 and J is TRBJ2-3, with 9 nucleotides matching TRBD1. The CDR3 totals 16 residues. V shed 2 bases, J shed 4 bases, and the junction held 7 bases outside the gene matches. The germline V gene encodes CDR1 WNHNN and CDR2 SYGVQD (reference sequence). CDR3 sequence: CASSERLQGASDTQYF. The CDR3 coding sequence is TGCGCCAGCAGTGAGCGTCTACAGGGGGCCTCAGATACGCAGTATTTT.

The rearrangement links TRBV11-2 to TRBJ2-1, with TRBD2 identical over 12 bases. CDR3 length: 19 residues. Germline trimming cut 5 bases from V and 0 bases from J; bases unmatched to any gene: 11. The germline V gene has CDR1 SGHAT and CDR2 FQNNGV. CDR3 nucleotide sequence: TGTGCCAGCAGCACGCTAGCGGGAGGGCGTACCAGCTCCTACAATGAGCAGTTCTTC. Translating gives CASSTLAGGRTSSYNEQFF.